This T cell receptor beta chain was identified in a study of PD-1 blockade in classical Hodgkin lymphoma. Findings and limits, study-wide: Patients starting nivolumab under 1 year after ASCT were excluded. Why repertoires differed is undefined; disease activity or prior therapy possibly contributed.

A word on this clone: Its antigen remains unidentified.

As to time point: cycle 4 day 1 (C4D1), after more than five weeks of nivolumab. Every single patient, without exception, relapsed after autologous stem cell transplantation, and brentuximab vedotin exposure varied. Researchers used magnetic negative selection to pull out pure CD4+ T cells from thawed PBMCs. The method was immunoSEQ multiplex PCR; TCRdb's version includes in-frame clones alone and lacks a portion of them. The table includes 10,000 to 15,000 clones, around 83% detected once. This CDR3 spans 14 amino acids. Trimming left V 8 bases short and J 0 bases short, with 12 bases between. Germline V CDR1 and CDR2: WNHNN, SYGVQD (reference sequence).

This clonotype was sampled from a human donor with classical Hodgkin lymphoma. V usage is TRBV10-1 and J usage is TRBJ2-3; D is perhaps TRBD2 (6 bases). Sequencing was performed on CD4+ T cells from blood, taken before the fourth cycle of nivolumab. In DNA, the CDR3 is TGCGCCAGCTACGGAGGGCCTAGCACAGATACGCAGTATTTT. Amino acids: CASYGGPSTDTQYF.